The source of this T cell receptor (beta chain) is a study of blood T cells in healthy people across ages. Donation came from healthy Caucasian individuals in Russia who were aged 6 to 90. Total RNA extraction produced at least 5 micrograms (per sample) for the study. About this clonotype itself: No antigen is known for it.

Findings and limits, study-wide: Long-lived donors carried more naive CD4+ cells and greater diversity than aged donors.

A sample-barcoded 5' primer and a J-beta primer mix were used in a second PCR of roughly 6 to 11 cycles. Through a template-switch adaptor with 12 random nucleotides, each cDNA molecule received a tag. TCRdb reprocessed the 5' RACE reads with MiXCR, giving one entry per CDR3 protein. The sample includes around 500,000 distinct CDR3 sequences, more than 45% of them seen just once. This CDR3 comprises 16 residues. V lost 5 bases, J lost 7 bases, and 21 bases lay in between. Germline loops: CDR1 SGHTA, CDR2 FQGNSA. Input material: blood. This chain connects TRBV7-2 to TRBJ2-1, with a tentative D call TRBD2 (6 bases). The TCR was taken from a man older than 75 in good health. Here the CDR3 DNA reads TGTGCCAGCAGCAAAAATACGGGGGTTGGGTCGAATGAGCAGTTCTTC. Protein product: CASSKNTGVGSNEQFF.